Listed below are T cell receptor beta chains from one sample, sequenced in a study of cytomegalovirus exposure and HLA in healthy donors. Assay used: immunoSEQ multiplex PCR; TCRdb lists only in-frame clones, some missing. This repertoire includes 140,000 or so clones. Specimen: PBMCs. The receptors come from a male donor in good health and CMV-seronegative. Both conserved end residues are part of each CDR3. A D gene is named only where the DNA matches it firmly.

v_gene: TRBV4-3
d_gene: TRBD1
j_gene: TRBJ1-2
CDR3aa: CASSQEARGRGGYTF
CDR3nt: TGCGCCAGCAGCCAAGAAGCCAGGGGGCGGGGTGGCTACACCTTC

v_gene: TRBV23-1
d_gene: TRBD1
j_gene: TRBJ1-5
CDR3aa: CASSQGRQGMINQPQHF
CDR3nt: TGCGCCAGCAGTCAGGGCCGACAGGGTATGATCAATCAGCCCCAGCATTTT

v_gene: TRBV28
d_gene: .
j_gene: TRBJ2-7
CDR3aa: CASSFGIRVLQYEQYF
CDR3nt: TGTGCCAGCAGTTTTGGGATCAGGGTACTACAATACGAGCAGTACTTC

v_gene: TRBV9
d_gene: .
j_gene: TRBJ1-1
CDR3aa: CASSVGHLNTEAFF
CDR3nt: TGTGCCAGCAGCGTAGGACATCTAAACACTGAAGCTTTCTTT

v_gene: TRBV6-5
d_gene: TRBD2
j_gene: TRBJ2-7
CDR3aa: CASSYTRLAGTYEQYF
CDR3nt: TGTGCCAGCAGTTACACTCGACTAGCGGGAACCTACGAGCAGTACTTC

v_gene: TRBV29-1
d_gene: TRBD1
j_gene: TRBJ1-2
CDR3aa: CSVDGAGGNYGYTF
CDR3nt: TGCAGCGTTGACGGGGCAGGGGGAAACTATGGCTACACCTTC

v_gene: TRBV19
d_gene: TRBD1
j_gene: TRBJ1-3
CDR3aa: CASSITGAGNTIYF
CDR3nt: TGTGCCAGTAGCATTACAGGGGCTGGAAACACCATATATTTT

v_gene: TRBV4-1
d_gene: TRBD2
j_gene: TRBJ2-1
CDR3aa: CASSQDPGGTYNEQFF
CDR3nt: TGCGCCAGCAGCCAAGATCCGGGAGGGACCTACAATGAGCAGTTCTTC

v_gene: TRBV5-1
d_gene: TRBD1
j_gene: TRBJ2-5
CDR3aa: CASSLGGTAIQETQYF
CDR3nt: TGCGCCAGCAGCTTGGGGGGGACAGCTATCCAAGAGACCCAGTACTTC

v_gene: TRBV20-1
d_gene: .
j_gene: TRBJ2-1
CDR3aa: CSARADNEQFF
CDR3nt: TGCAGTGCTAGAGCCGACAATGAGCAGTTCTTC

v_gene: TRBV7-3
d_gene: TRBD2
j_gene: TRBJ2-7
CDR3aa: CASSRVAGYEQYF
CDR3nt: TGTGCCAGCAGCCGTGTAGCGGGCTACGAGCAGTACTTC